This T cell receptor beta chain was recovered during a study of Ad26.COV2.S vaccination and SARS-CoV-2 variants. Overall study: Participant was drawn from the COV1001 Ad26.COV2.S trial arm. Ad26.COV2.S was injected intramuscularly once or twice, 56 days apart.

Specified treatment: some 20 received Ad26.COV2.S at low or high dose, single or two shots; about five received placebo; per-sample allocation not given. Sampling was performed 63 days after the first vaccine or placebo injection. Ad26.COV2.S expressed prefusion-stabilized spike from the original Wuhan strain. Germline loops: CDR1 MDHEN, CDR2 SYDVKM. The CDR3 consists of 15 residues. V trimming: 6 bases; J trimming: 2 bases; junction bases outside the gene matches: 8. Sequencing used immunoSEQ multiplex PCR; TCRdb keeps in-frame clones, though not all of them. Among about 400,000 clones, 92% were seen once, and the ten largest hold around 1.8%.

The receptor's source is a person between 18 and 65 years old who received the Ad26.COV2.S COVID-19 vaccine or a placebo. The chain joins TRBV28 to TRBJ2-7, with 9 bases lining up with TRBD1. Sequences were derived from peripheral blood, sampled in a trial of Ad26.COV2.S vaccine versus placebo. The chain's CDR3 is CASRLTGTGTYEQYF. The CDR3 nucleotides read TGTGCCAGCAGGTTAACCGGGACAGGGACCTACGAGCAGTACTTC. Full variable domain (rest looked up from reference TRBV28 and TRBJ2-7): DVKVTQSSRYLVKRTGEKVFLECVQDMDHENMFWYRQDPGLGLRLIYFSYDVKMKEKGDIPEGYSVSREKKERFSLILESASTNQTSMYLCASRLTGTGTYEQYFGPGTRLTVT.